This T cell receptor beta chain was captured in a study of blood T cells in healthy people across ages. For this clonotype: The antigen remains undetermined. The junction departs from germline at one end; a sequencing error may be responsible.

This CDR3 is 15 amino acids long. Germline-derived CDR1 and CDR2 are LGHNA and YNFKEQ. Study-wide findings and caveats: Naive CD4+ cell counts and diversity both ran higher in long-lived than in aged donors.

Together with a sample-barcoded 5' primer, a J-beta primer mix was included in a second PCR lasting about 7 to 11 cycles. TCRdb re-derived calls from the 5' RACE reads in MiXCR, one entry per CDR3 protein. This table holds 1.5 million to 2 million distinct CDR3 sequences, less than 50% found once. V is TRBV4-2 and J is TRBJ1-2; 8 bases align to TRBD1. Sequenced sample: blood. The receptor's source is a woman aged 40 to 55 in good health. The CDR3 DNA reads TGTGCCAGCAGCCAAGATGACAGGGGTGGCTATGACTACACCTTC. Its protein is CASSQDDRGGYDYTF.